These 7 T cell receptor beta chains originate from one sample sequenced in a study of shared clonotypes between healthy human individuals (dated by TCRdb to about 2020). Library preparation used the immunoSEQ multiplex PCR assay. The source is immuneACCESS, and TCRdb retained only in-frame sequences with V and J called. Part of the clones is not carried over; for the studies checked, unresolved V genes explain less than half of this, and the remainder is unexplained. The sample yields roughly 2.6 million clones; around nine tenths were counted once. The ten largest make up about 0.13% of the sample. Specimen: naive CD4+ T cells sorted from blood. The cell subset or site label on this specimen signifies: CD45RA+ positively selected. These receptor sequences come from a man aged 18 to 29 in good health.

A note on this clone: This sample includes further DNA sequences coding for the same CDR3. The V and J genes are TRBV27 and TRBJ2-7; the D is unclear. The CDR3 consists of 15 residues. Germline assignment: CDR1 MNHEY and CDR2 SMNVEV (reference sequence). V lost 2 bases and J 0 bases, leaving 11 bases between the germline ends. CDR3 loop: CASSLTDGSSYEQYF. For the CDR3, the DNA is TGTGCCAGCAGTTTAACGGACGGTTCCTCCTACGAGCAGTACTTC.

This chain links TRBV30 with TRBJ1-6, with 9 positions matching TRBD1. V lost 1 base to trimming and J lost 2 bases; unmatched junction nucleotides: 3. Per the germline V gene, CDR1 is GTSNPN and CDR2 is SVGIG (reference sequence). This CDR3 is built from 16 residues. The CDR3 loop is CAWSAGTGTYNSPLHF. DNA for the CDR3: TGTGCCTGGAGTGCAGGGACAGGGACCTATAATTCACCCCTCCACTTT.

The chain combines TRBV6-1 with TRBJ2-5, with TRBD2 matching over 11 bases. V shed 6 bases and J 5 bases; nucleotides not matched to a gene: 2. The germline CDR1 and CDR2 sequences are MNHNS and SASEGT. This CDR3 is 13 amino acids long. The chain's CDR3 is CASSPSGRETQYF. The CDR3 DNA is TGTGCCAGCAGCCCTAGCGGGAGGGAGACCCAGTACTTC.

The chain recombines TRBV11-2 with TRBJ2-1, with TRBD2 matching 13 bases. CDR3 length: 15 residues. J lost 9 bases, V lost 3 bases, and 5 bases had no gene match. The germline V gene encodes CDR1 SGHAT and CDR2 FQNNGV. The CDR3 region is CASSFGLAGASEQFF. The CDR3 region has the DNA TGTGCCAGCAGCTTCGGACTAGCGGGAGCCAGTGAGCAGTTCTTC.

The chain combines TRBV28 with TRBJ2-4, with a tentative D call TRBD1 (5 bases). CDR3 size: 13 residues. The ends were cut back, 6 bases at V and 6 bases at J, with 12 bases in the middle. Germline values: CDR1 MDHEN, CDR2 SYDVKM. CDR3: CASSPMDINIQYF. DNA for the CDR3: TGTGCCAGCAGCCCGATGGACATAAACATTCAGTACTTC.

As for this clone: Within the sample, other DNA sequences also encode this same CDR3. The chain carries TRBV5-1 and TRBJ2-7, with D perhaps matching TRBD2 (6 bases). Germline V gives CDR1 SGHRS, CDR2 YFSETQ. The V end was cut by 0 bases, the J end by 2 bases, with 12 bases between. CDR3 size: 15 residues. The CDR3 spells CASSLDGGSAYEQYF. DNA of the CDR3: TGCGCCAGCAGCTTGGATGGAGGGTCCGCCTACGAGCAGTACTTC. Using reference TRBV5-1 and TRBJ2-7 for the parts outside the CDR3, the full variable domain is KAGVTQTPRYLIKTRGQQVTLSCSPISGHRSVSWYQQTPGQGLQFLFEYFSETQRNKGNFPGRFSGRQFSNSRSEMNVSTLELGDSALYLCASSLDGGSAYEQYFGPGTRLTVT.

This clone has just one count. The rearrangement uses TRBV11-2 and TRBJ2-1, with 7 bases lining up with TRBD2. Trimming removed 5 bases from V and 3 bases from J; junction bases left unmatched: 13. The germline gives CDR1 SGHAT, CDR2 FQNNGV. The CDR3 sequence is 17 residues long. CDR3: CASSPVGGLAVYNEQFF. The CDR3 bases are TGTGCCAGCAGCCCAGTGGGTGGGCTAGCGGTCTACAATGAGCAGTTCTTC.